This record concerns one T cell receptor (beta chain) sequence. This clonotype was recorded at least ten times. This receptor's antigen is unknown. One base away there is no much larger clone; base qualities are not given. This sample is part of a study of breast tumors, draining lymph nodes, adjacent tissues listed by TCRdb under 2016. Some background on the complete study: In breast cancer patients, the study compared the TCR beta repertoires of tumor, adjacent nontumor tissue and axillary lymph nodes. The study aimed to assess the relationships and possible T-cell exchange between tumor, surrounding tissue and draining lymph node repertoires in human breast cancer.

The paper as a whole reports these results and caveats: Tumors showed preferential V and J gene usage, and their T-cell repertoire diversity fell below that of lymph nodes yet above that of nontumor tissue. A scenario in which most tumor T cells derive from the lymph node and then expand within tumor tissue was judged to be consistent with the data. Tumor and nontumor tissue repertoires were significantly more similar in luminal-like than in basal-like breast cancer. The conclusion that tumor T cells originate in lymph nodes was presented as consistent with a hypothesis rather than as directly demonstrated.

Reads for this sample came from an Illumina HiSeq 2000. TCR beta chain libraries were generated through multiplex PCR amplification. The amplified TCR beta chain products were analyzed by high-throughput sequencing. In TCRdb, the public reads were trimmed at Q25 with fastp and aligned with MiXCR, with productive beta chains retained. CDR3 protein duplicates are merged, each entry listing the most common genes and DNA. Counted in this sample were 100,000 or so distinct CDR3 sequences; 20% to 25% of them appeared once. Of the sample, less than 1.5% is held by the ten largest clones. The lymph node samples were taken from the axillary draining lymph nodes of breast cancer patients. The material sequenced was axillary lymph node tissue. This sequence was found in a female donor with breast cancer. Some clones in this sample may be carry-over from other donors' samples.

The nucleotide sequence reads TGTGCCAGCAGTGAAGCGGGGACGGGCTACGAGCAGTACTTC. This is translated as CASSEAGTGYEQYF. The chain is assembled from TRBV2 and TRBJ2-7; the D segment is perhaps TRBD1 or TRBD2, each sharing 5 matched bases. Trimming at the junction amounts to 0 bases on V and 3 bases on J, and the germline ends lie 9 bases apart. CDR1 and CDR2 were assigned from the germline V gene as SNHLY and FYNNEI. Spanning cysteine to phenylalanine, the CDR3 consists of 14 amino acids. Only CDR3 DNA is held: 42 bases, read in frame from base 1. Joined to the reference TRBV2 and TRBJ2-7 proteins, this CDR3 gives the full variable domain: EPEVTQTPSHQVTQMGQEVILRCVPISNHLYFYWYRQILGQKVEFLVSFYNNEISEKSEIFDDQFSVERPDGSNFTLKIRSTKLEDSAMYFCASSEAGTGYEQYFGPGTRLTVT.